The 10 T cell receptor beta chains presented below share a single source sample, sequenced in a study of T cell responses to AZD1222 COVID-19 vaccine. Produced via immunoSEQ multiplex PCR; TCRdb's table is partial and in-frame only. The sample yields fewer than 150,000 clones, over 85% seen once. The material sequenced was peripheral blood, taken 28 days after the second AZD1222 dose. The receptors come from an adult who received the AZD1222 COVID-19 vaccine.

This rearrangement joins TRBV11-2 to TRBJ1-2; no firm D call. Germline values: CDR1 SGHAT, CDR2 FQNNGV. V was cut by 5 bases and J by 4 bases, with 17 bases left in between. The CDR3 totals 15 residues. CDR3 sequence: CASSPNTGPRYGYTF. The CDR3 DNA reads as TGTGCCAGCAGCCCGAACACCGGGCCACGCTATGGCTACACCTTC.

The chain joins TRBV28 to TRBJ1-3; 8 bases map to TRBD1. The CDR3 covers 16 residues. After removal of 3 bases from V and 3 bases from J, the junction contained 7 bases not matched to a gene. Germline CDR1 reads MDHEN; CDR2 reads SYDVKM. The CDR3 protein is CASSLIAGGSGNTIYF. The CDR3 DNA reads as TGTGCCAGCAGTTTGATAGCAGGGGGCAGTGGAAACACCATATATTTT.

Concerning this clone: The sample carries other DNA sequences with the same CDR3. The V call is TRBV12-3 or TRBV12-4, the J call TRBJ1-3; D remains unclear. There are 13 residues in the CDR3. V lost 3 bases and J lost 1, with 4 bases in between. The CDR3 DNA reads as TGTGCCAGCAGTTTCTCATCTGGAAACACCATATATTTT. Translated: CASSFSSGNTIYF.

The genes are TRBV5-1 and TRBJ2-1; D may be TRBD2 (7 bases). The germline V and J ends were trimmed by 7 bases and 8 bases, with 22 bases remaining between them. CDR3 length: 15 residues. Per germline, CDR1 SGHRS and CDR2 YFSETQ. CDR3 coding DNA: TGCGCCAGCGTCCCAGGGACGGGGGGCGGGGATGAGCAGTTCTTC. Its translation is CASVPGTGGGDEQFF.

The CDR3 coding sequence is TGTGCCAGCAGCTCGTCGCCGGGAATCGGTGATACGCAGTATTTT. Its translation is CASSSSPGIGDTQYF. V is TRBV11-3 and J is TRBJ2-3, with D possibly TRBD2 on 5 matching bases. The V end was cut by 4 bases, the J end by 6 bases, with 17 bases between. CDR1 and CDR2 from the germline V gene are SGHNT and YENEEA. This CDR3 has 15 residues.

This chain connects TRBV27 to TRBJ1-5; D is ambiguous. The CDR3 totals 15 residues. The germline V gene has CDR1 MNHEY and CDR2 SMNVEV (reference sequence). The V end lost 2 bases, the J end lost 2 bases, and 10 bases lay between the germline ends. Here the CDR3 DNA reads TGTGCCAGCAGTTTAGCGCCGACCGGCAATCAGCCCCAGCATTTT. Encoded protein: CASSLAPTGNQPQHF.

V is TRBV7-3 and J is TRBJ1-6; D is perhaps TRBD1 (6 bases). V shed 2 bases and J shed 12 bases, with 8 bases lying between them. Germline V gene lookup returns CDR1 SGHTA and CDR2 FQGTGA. CDR3 length: 12 amino acids. The CDR3 sequence is CASSLPQGPLHF. CDR3 sequence (DNA): TGTGCCAGCAGCTTACCACAGGGACCCCTCCACTTT.

The chain joins TRBV7-8 to TRBJ1-2; 9 nucleotides line up with TRBD1. V lost 6 bases and J lost 7; bases outside the gene matches: 6. This CDR3 comprises 13 residues. Looked up from germline, CDR1 is SGHVS and CDR2 is FQNEAQ. CDR3 sequence (DNA): TGTGCCAGCAGTTTGGGGGACAGGGTTGGCTACACCTTC. Protein product: CASSLGDRVGYTF.

The chain has TRBV5-1 and TRBJ1-6; the D gene is possibly TRBD1 (5 bases). Per germline, CDR1 SGHRS and CDR2 YFSETQ. There are 16 residues in the CDR3. The V and J ends lost 0 bases and 7 bases respectively, with 14 bases between them. The CDR3 DNA follows: TGCGCCAGCAGCTTGGGACAGCCTTTGGGGAATTCACCCCTCCACTTT. The encoded protein is CASSLGQPLGNSPLHF.

The chain recombines TRBV7-2 with TRBJ2-3; D is perhaps TRBD1 or TRBD2 (5 bases each). The CDR3 runs 14 residues. V was pared by 5 bases and J by 0 bases, with 9 bases between. CDR1 and CDR2 from the germline V gene are SGHTA and FQGNSA. In DNA form, the CDR3 reads TGTGCCAGCAGCCTGAGGGACAGCACAGATACGCAGTATTTT. Translated, it gives CASSLRDSTDTQYF.